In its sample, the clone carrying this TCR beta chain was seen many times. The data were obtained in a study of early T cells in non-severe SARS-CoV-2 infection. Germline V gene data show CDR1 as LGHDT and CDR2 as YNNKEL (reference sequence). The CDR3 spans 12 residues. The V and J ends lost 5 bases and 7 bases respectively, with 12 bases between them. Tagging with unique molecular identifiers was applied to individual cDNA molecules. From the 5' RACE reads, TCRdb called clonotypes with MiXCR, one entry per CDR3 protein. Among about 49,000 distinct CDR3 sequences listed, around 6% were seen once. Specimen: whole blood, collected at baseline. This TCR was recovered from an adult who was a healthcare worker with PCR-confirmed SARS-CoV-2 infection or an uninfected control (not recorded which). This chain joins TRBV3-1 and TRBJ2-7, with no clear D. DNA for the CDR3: TGTGCCAGCAGCTCCCATCGTCGGGAGCAGTACTTC. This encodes CASSSHRREQYF.